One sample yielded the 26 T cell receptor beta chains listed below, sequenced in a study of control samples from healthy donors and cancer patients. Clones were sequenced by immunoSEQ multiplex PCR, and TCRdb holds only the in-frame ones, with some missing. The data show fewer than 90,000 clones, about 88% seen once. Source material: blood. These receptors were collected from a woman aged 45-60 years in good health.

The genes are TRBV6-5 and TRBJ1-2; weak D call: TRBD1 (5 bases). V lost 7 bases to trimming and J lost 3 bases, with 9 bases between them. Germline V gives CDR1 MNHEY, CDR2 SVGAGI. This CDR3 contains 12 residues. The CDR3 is CASKGAHYGYTF. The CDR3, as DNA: TGTGCCAGCAAAGGGGCCCACTATGGCTACACCTTC.

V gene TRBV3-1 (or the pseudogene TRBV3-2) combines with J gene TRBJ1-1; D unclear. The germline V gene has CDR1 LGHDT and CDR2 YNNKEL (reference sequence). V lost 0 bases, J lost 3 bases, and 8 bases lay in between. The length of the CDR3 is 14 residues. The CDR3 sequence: CASSQEVTDTEAFF. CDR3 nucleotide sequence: TGTGCCAGCAGCCAAGAGGTTACGGACACTGAAGCTTTCTTT.

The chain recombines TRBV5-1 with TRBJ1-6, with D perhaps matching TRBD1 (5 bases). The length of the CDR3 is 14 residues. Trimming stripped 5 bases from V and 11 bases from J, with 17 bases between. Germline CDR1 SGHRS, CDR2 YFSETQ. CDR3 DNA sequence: TGCGCCAGCAGGCGCGGGACCTCGGGAGCACCCCTCCACTTT. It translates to CASRRGTSGAPLHF.

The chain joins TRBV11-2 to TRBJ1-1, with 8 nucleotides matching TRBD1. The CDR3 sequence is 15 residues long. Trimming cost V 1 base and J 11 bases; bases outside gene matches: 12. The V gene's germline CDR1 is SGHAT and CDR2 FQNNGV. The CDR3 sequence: CASSLALGQAVGAFF. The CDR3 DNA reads TGTGCCAGCAGCTTAGCCTTGGGACAGGCCGTTGGGGCTTTCTTT.

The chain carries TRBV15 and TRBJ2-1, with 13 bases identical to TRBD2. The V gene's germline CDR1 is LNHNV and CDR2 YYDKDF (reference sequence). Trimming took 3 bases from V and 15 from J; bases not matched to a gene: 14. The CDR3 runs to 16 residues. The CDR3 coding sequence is TGTGCCACCAGCAGTAAGCTCCGACTAGCGGGGGGAGTGGGGTTCTTC. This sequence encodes CATSSKLRLAGGVGFF.

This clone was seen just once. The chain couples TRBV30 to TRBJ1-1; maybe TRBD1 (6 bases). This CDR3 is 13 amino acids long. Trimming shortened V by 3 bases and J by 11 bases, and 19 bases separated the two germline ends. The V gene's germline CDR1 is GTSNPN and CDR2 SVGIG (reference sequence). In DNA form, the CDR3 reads TGTGCCTGGAGAAATACAGGGTCAGGGTGGGCTTTCTTT. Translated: CAWRNTGSGWAFF.

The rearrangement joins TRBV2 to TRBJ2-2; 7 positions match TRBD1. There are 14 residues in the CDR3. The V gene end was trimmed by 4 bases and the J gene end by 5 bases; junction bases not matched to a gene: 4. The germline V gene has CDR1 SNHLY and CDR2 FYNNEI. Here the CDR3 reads CASSGRQGTGELFF. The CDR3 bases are TGTGCCAGCAGTGGCCGACAGGGAACCGGGGAGCTGTTTTTT.

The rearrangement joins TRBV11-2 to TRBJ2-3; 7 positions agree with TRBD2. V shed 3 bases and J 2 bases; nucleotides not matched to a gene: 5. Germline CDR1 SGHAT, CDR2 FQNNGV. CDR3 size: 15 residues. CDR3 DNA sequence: TGTGCCAGCAGCTTCTCTAGCGGAAACACAGATACGCAGTATTTT. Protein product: CASSFSSGNTDTQYF.

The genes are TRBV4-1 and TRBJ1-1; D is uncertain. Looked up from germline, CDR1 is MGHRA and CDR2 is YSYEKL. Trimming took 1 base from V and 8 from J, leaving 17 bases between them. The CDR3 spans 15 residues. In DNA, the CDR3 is TGCGCCAGCAGCCAAGTTTACACAGCCCAGAGGGAAGCTTTCTTT. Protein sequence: CASSQVYTAQREAFF.

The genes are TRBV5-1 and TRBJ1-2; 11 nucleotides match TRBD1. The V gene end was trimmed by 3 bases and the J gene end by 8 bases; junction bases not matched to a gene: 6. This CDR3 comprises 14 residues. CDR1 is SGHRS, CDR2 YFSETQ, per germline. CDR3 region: CASSWGQGGRGYTF. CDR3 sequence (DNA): TGCGCCAGCAGCTGGGGACAGGGGGGACGGGGCTACACCTTC.

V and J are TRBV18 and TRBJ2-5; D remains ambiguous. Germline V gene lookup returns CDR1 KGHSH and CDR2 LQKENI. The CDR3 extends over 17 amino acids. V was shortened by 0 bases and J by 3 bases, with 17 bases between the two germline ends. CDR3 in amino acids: CASSPPYVLAPEETQYF. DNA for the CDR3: TGTGCCAGCTCACCACCTTACGTGTTGGCCCCTGAAGAGACCCAGTACTTC.

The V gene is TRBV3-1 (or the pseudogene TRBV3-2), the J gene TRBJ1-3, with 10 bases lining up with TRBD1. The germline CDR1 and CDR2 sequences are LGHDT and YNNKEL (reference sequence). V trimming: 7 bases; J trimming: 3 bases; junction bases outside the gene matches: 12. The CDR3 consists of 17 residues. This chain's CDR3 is CASNAGTGASGGNTIYF. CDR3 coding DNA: TGTGCCAGCAACGCCGGGACAGGGGCTTCGGGTGGAAACACCATATATTTT.

In DNA form, the CDR3 reads TGTGCCTGGAGTGTACACTACGAGCAGTACTTC. This translates into CAWSVHYEQYF. The rearrangement uses TRBV30 and TRBJ2-7; no reliable D call. Germline loops: CDR1 GTSNPN, CDR2 SVGIG (reference sequence). V was pared by 0 bases and J by 3 bases, with 3 bases between. The CDR3 has 11 amino acids.

CDR3 region: CASSQDLFRDRGDKLFF. The CDR3 bases are TGCGCCAGCAGCCAAGACTTGTTCCGGGACAGGGGGGACAAACTGTTTTTT. The chain recombines TRBV4-1 with TRBJ1-4, with 11 bases identical to TRBD1. The CDR3 is 17 amino acids. The ends lost 0 bases at V and 11 bases at J; junction bases unmatched: 11. The V gene's germline CDR1 is MGHRA and CDR2 YSYEKL.

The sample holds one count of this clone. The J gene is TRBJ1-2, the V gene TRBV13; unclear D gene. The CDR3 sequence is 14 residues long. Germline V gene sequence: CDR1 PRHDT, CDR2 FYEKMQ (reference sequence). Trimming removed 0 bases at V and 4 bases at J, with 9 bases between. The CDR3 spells CASSLGGRFYGYTF. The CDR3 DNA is TGTGCCAGCAGCTTAGGGGGCAGATTCTATGGCTACACCTTC.

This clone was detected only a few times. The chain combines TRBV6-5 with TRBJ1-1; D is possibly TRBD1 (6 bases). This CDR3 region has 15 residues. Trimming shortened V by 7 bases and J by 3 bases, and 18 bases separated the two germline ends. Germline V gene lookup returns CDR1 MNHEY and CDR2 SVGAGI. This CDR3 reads CASTPQGLRHTEAFF. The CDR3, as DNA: TGTGCCAGCACCCCACAGGGCCTACGGCACACTGAAGCTTTCTTT.

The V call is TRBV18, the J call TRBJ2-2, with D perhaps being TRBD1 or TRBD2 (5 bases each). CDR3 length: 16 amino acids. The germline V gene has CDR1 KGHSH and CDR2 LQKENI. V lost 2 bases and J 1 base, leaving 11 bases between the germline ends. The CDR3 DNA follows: TGTGCCAGCTCACCAGTTGGGGGTATGAACACCGGGGAGCTGTTTTTT. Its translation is CASSPVGGMNTGELFF.

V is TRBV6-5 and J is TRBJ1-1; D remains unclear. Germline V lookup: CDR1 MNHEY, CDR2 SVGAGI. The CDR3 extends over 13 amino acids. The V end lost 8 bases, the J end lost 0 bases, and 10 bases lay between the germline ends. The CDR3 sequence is CASSENMNTEAFF. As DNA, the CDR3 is TGTGCCAGCTCAGAGAACATGAACACTGAAGCTTTCTTT.

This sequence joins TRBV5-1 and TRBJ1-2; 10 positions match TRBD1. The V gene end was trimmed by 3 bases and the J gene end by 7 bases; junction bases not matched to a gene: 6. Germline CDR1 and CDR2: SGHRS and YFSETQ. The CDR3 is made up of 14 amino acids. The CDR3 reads CASSSGQGVSGYTF. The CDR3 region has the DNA TGCGCCAGCAGCTCCGGACAGGGGGTGAGTGGCTACACCTTC.

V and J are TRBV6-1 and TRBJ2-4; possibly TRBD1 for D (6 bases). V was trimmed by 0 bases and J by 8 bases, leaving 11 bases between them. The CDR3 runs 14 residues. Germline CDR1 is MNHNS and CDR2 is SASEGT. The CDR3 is CASSEADSGDIQYF. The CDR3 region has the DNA TGTGCCAGCAGTGAAGCGGATTCAGGGGACATTCAGTACTTC.

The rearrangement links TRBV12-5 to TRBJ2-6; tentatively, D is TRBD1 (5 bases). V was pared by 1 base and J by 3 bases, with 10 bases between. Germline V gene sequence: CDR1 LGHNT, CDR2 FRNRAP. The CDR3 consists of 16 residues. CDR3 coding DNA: TGTGCTAGTGGTTTGGAAAGCAGGGTTGGGGCCAACGTCCTGACTTTC. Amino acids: CASGLESRVGANVLTF.

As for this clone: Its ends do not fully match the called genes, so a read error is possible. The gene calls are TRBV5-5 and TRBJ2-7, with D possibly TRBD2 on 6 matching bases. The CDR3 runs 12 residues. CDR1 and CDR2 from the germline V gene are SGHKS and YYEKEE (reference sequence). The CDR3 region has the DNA TGTGCCAGCAGCTTCGGGACTCCTGATTTCAGCTTC. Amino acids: CASSFGTPDFSF.

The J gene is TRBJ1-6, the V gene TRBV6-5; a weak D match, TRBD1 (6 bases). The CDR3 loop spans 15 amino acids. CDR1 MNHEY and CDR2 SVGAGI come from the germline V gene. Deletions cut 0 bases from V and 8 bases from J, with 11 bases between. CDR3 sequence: CASSYSGRGDSPLHF. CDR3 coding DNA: TGTGCCAGCAGTTACTCAGGGAGGGGGGATTCACCCCTCCACTTT.

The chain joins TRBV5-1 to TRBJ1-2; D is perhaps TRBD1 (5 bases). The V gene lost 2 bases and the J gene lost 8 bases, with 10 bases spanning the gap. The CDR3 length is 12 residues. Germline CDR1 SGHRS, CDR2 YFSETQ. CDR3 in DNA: TGCGCCAGCAGCTTATCGGGGCTGGGCTACACCTTC. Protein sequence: CASSLSGLGYTF.

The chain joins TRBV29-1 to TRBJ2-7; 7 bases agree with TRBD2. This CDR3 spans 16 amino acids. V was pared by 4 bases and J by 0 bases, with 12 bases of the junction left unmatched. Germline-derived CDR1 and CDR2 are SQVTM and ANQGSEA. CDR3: CSVGGGTKLGSYEQYF. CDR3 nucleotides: TGCAGCGTTGGCGGGGGAACTAAATTGGGCTCCTACGAGCAGTACTTC.

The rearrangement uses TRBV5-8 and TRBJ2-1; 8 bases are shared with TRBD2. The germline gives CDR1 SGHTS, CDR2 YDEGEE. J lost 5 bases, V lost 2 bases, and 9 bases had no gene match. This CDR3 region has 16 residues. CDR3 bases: TGTGCCAGCAGCTTATTGGGAACGGGGGGGGACAATGAGCAGTTCTTC. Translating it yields CASSLLGTGGDNEQFF.